This T cell receptor beta chain was sequenced in a study of identical twins (TCRdb year 2016). Regarding the complete study: TCR alpha and beta repertoires from monozygotic twins, unrelated adults of various ages and cord blood were deep-sequenced to test whether fetal clonotypes persist. To rule out contamination, replicate twin experiments were performed at different times with different library preparation protocols.

This clonotype was observed a few times. Its antigen has not been determined. Base qualities are not at hand, and no much larger clone is one base apart. Every donor was a healthy Caucasian. The twin cohort comprised three pairs of female monozygotic twins, all aged about 18 to 29 years. Positive isolation kits from Invitrogen were used to isolate the CD4+ and CD8+ T cell populations. Here is what the overall study found, with its caveats: In beta out-of-frame sequences, excess twin sharing was weaker, because having fewer shared sequences lowered the signal-to-noise ratio. Abundant cord blood beta clonotypes carried fewer insertions; young adult naive repertoires showed a weaker similar trend, while memory repertoires showed none. Because the same donors could not be followed over many years, conclusions were based on cross-sectional statistical analysis. Compared with coincidental sharing between unrelated individuals, out-of-frame TCR alpha sequences shared between twins had an excess of sequences with low generation probability. In monozygotic twins, out-of-frame TCR alpha sharing was systematically underestimated by recombination models, although the models agreed with sharing between unrelated individuals. Zero-insertion analyses could be partly confounded by invariant T cells such as MAIT and iNKT, though diverse VJ usage argued against such confounding for most clonotypes.

The CDR3 measures 16 amino acids from cysteine to phenylalanine. Here the CDR3 DNA is all that survives: 48 bases in frame from base 1. The germline V gene gives CDR1 as LGHNA and CDR2 as YNFKEQ. At the junction V is shortened by 3 bases and J by 6 bases; bases outside the gene matches: 7. The receptor library was made with 5' RACE. These reads were obtained on an Illumina HiSeq 2000. Template switching introduced a universal primer binding site; the final cDNA contained a unique molecular identifier, enabling accurate counting of TCR cDNA molecules. Specific primers in the conserved constant-segment region were used to synthesize first-strand cDNA for TCR alpha and beta chains. To control for contamination, every cDNA library was double barcoded, receiving both a SMART-Mk sample barcode and Illumina barcodes. TruSeq adapter sequences and Illumina sample barcodes were added in two successive PCR steps. Sequencing of the TCR alpha and beta cDNA libraries was done on the Illumina HiSeq platform using custom primers. In the source study's methods: MiGEC was used to process raw reads and extract unique molecular identifiers, and MiXCR was used to find CDR3 positions. Recombination models were inferred per individual with the repgenHMM and IGoR tools using an EM algorithm. Shared clonotype analysis was performed with the tcR package in R, normalizing sharing by the product of cloneset sizes. To study raw recombination free of thymic and clonal selection effects, out-of-frame nonproductive sequences were analyzed. Clones were called with MiXCR by TCRdb after fastp trimmed the public reads at Q25, and only in-frame beta chains were retained. Every CDR3 protein is listed once, alongside the most common genes and DNA of its rows. These V and J calls rely on TCRdb rather than the paper's analysis. A total of 350,000 to 600,000 distinct CDR3 sequences appear in this sample, over 12% of them only once. The ten largest clonotypes hold over 0.5% of the sample.

These data were also reused for a study on yellow fever vaccine responses in identical twins. As that second paper reports: The T cell response to vaccination in identical twins was reported by the authors to appear partly convergent and partly personalized. In identical twins, the study followed T cell clones that responded to the vaccine with precision.

The receptor comes from a woman under 30 in good health. The chain is made from TRBV4-2 and TRBJ2-1, with TRBD2 matching 11 junction bases. Material for sequencing was CD4+ T cells sorted from blood. For the CDR3, the sequence is CASSHIAGGRFNEQFF. The bases read TGTGCCAGCAGCCACATAGCGGGGGGGCGCTTCAATGAGCAGTTCTTC.